This T cell receptor (beta chain) is from a study of CD8+ T cells in alopecia areata. Study-wide background: Percentage of affected scalp area was the basis on which treated patients' severity was scored. Notes on the study in general: Sequencing of scalp samples also captures resident alphabeta T cells of normal skin. Significant decreases in scalp clonality and expanded CD8+ clones followed tofacitinib treatment. While patients received tofacitinib, many expanded lesional clones remained present in scalp and blood.

This clone was seen more than once but under ten times. Its matching antigen is unknown. The sample's treatment: oral pan-JAK inhibitor, 5-10 mg twice daily. TCR sequencing used cDNA made by reverse transcription of extracted RNA. The assay was immunoSEQ multiplex PCR, and TCRdb's table has in-frame clones only and misses some. The sample records 210,000 or so clones, approximately 65% being singletons. V shed 4 bases and J shed 1 base, with 10 bases lying between them. Germline V gene data show CDR1 as SQVTM and CDR2 as ANQGSEA. This CDR3 spans 13 amino acids. This TCR came from a human donor with alopecia areata. J is TRBJ1-1 and V is TRBV29-1; no firm D call. The sequenced sample was CD4+ T cells sorted from blood, obtained at approximately week 42, from a patient treated with tofacitinib. In DNA, the CDR3 is TGCAGCGTTGGATTAGGCACGAACACTGAAGCTTTCTTT. The encoded protein is CSVGLGTNTEAFF.